This T cell receptor beta chain derives from a study of neurological immune-mediated disorders (dated by TCRdb to between 2018 and 2021). A note on the overall study: Using UMI-based sequencing, the study compared peripheral blood TCR-beta repertoires from patients with HTLV-I-associated myelopathy (HAM/TSP), patients with multiple sclerosis, and healthy controls. Alongside PBMC samples, the set of some 100 TCR-beta libraries contained longitudinal samples, technical triplicates, and paired CD4+ and CD8+ T-cell subsets that had been sorted. Each longitudinal HAM/TSP and healthy donor was sampled at 3 time-points spaced at roughly 3-40 month intervals. The cohort included about 70 subjects: approximately 15 with HAM/TSP, about 35 with multiple sclerosis, and some 20 healthy controls.

What this sample's time point label stands for: longitudinal time-point 3. The healthy controls were volunteers from blood banks in Maryland, USA. Unsorted PBMC libraries were generated from 2 million PBMCs stored in RNAlater at -80 °C until RNA extraction. Peripheral blood was subjected to Ficoll-Hypaque density gradient centrifugation to isolate PBMCs, which were then cryopreserved in liquid nitrogen. This clonotype occurred many times. Its target antigen remains unknown. No quality values exist for individual bases; no much larger clone is one base distant. The study at large found these results: No identical CDR3 amino acid sequences were shared among expanded clones across subjects, suggesting private TCR-beta repertoires in all groups. The highest TCR clonal expansion was observed in HAM/TSP patients, whereas the lowest was observed in MS patients, even when compared with healthy controls.

cDNA synthesis used template-switch 5'RACE with a primer carrying a 10-nucleotide random unique molecular identifier tagging each TCR transcript. Every sequencing run covered 15-18 subjects and yielded more than 170 million TCR-beta sequences. Total RNA was extracted with the RNeasy kit. The KAPA Real-time Library Amplification kit was used to amplify TCR-beta VDJ regions with primers targeting the TCR constant region and the 5'RACE anchor. Sample indexes and Illumina adaptors were added in a first PCR, and a second PCR then increased library yield. After purification with Ampure beads, the TCR product of roughly 650 bp was size-selected on a 2% E-gel SizeSelection system. Before pooling, libraries had their quality checked on a Bioanalyzer, their concentration measured with Qubit, and their quantity determined with the Kapa Library Quantification kit. Libraries were sequenced paired-end 2 x 150 bp on an Illumina HiSeq 2500. To increase sequence diversity, about 23-32% phiX was spiked into each library pool. In the original analysis: Quality-filtered reads were processed with the UMI-based MiGEC pipeline, and over 85% of raw TCR sequences were removed by the MiGEC pipeline during error correction. IMGT germline references were used for alignment of VDJ genes, and clonotypes were defined by a unique CDR3 amino acid sequence together with V-J genes. VDJtools evaluated clonal expansion, Shannon diversity and CDR3 relatedness (CalcPairwiseDistances, ClusterSamples); CLCbio workbench built phylogenetic trees. Using coefficient-of-variation modelling across technical triplicates, the study counted a clone as expanded if it had at least 8 unique UMIs. TCRdb itself trimmed the public reads at Q25 with fastp, ran MiXCR and retained productive beta chains. Merged by CDR3 protein, the rows form single entries marked with the most common genes and DNA. The V and J calls shown here were made by TCRdb, not taken from the authors' results. This sample has tens of thousands of distinct CDR3 sequences in its table, and roughly 8.3% of those were observed once. Under 2% of the sample comes from the top ten.

The source of this sequence is a woman between 35 and 50 years old in good health. Source material: PBMCs.

The encoded CDR3 is CASSPGTSGSGANVLTF. The nucleotides read TGTGCCAGCAGCCCTGGGACTAGCGGCTCTGGGGCCAACGTCCTGACTTTC. In this chain, TRBV3-1 is recombined with TRBJ2-6; 11 junctional bases match TRBD2. Taken from the germline V gene (reference sequence), the CDR1 and CDR2 loops are LGHDT and YNNKEL. V ends up 4 bases short and J 0 bases short, with an unmatched junction base count of 2. The CDR3 goes from the cysteine to the phenylalanine over 17 residues. CDR3 DNA only is kept here, 51 bases in frame from base 1. Outside the CDR3, residues come from the reference TRBV3-1 and TRBJ2-6 proteins, so the full variable domain is: DTAVSQTPKYLVTQMGNDKSIKCEQNLGHDTMYWYKQDSKKFLKIMFSYNNKELIINETVPNRFSPKSPDKAHLNLHINSLELGDSAVYFCASSPGTSGSGANVLTFGAGSRLTVL.